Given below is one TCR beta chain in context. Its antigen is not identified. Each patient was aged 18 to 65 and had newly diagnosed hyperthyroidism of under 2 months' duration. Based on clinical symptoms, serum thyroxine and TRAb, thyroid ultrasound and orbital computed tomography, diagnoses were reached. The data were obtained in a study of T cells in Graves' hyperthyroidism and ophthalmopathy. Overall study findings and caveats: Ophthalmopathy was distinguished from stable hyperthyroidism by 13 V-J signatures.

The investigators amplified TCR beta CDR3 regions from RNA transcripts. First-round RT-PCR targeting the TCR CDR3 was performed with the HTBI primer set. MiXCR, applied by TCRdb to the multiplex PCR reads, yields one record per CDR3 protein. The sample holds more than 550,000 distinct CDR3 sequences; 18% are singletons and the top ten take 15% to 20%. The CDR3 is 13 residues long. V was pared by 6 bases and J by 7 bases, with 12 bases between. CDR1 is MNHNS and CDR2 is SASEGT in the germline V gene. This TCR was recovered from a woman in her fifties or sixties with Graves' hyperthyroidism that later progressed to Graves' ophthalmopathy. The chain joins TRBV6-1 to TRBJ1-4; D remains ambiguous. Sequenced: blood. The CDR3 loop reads CASSRTVAEKLFF. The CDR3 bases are TGTGCCAGCAGCCGGACCGTGGCTGAAAAACTGTTTTTT.